This is a list of T cell receptor beta chains from one sample in a study of tumor-infiltrating lymphocytes in primary liver carcinoma. TCRdb fed the multiplex PCR reads into MiXCR, producing one record per CDR3 protein. The sample contains 80,000 to 100,000 distinct CDR3 sequences, around 68% of which appear only once. Sequenced material: tumor-adjacent normal liver tissue. The receptors shown here come from a man aged 35 to 55 with primary liver carcinoma and hepatitis B virus infection. The CDR3 runs from the conserved cysteine through the conserved F or W. A D gene is named only where the DNA matches it firmly. Clone size is not always given. Where it is, it says once, few, many or a class for expanded clones.

. | . | TRBJ1-6 | TRBV6-5 | TGTGCCAGCAATTACTCGCCCTTCCAGTGGGGGGATTATTCACCCCTCCACTTT | CASNYSPFQWGDYSPLHF
. | . | TRBJ2-5 | TRBV13 | TGTGCAAGCAGCTTACAGTCAAGCGGAGAGACCCAGTACTTC | CASSLQSSGETQYF
many | . | TRBJ1-1 | TRBV10-1 | TGCGCCAGCAGTTTGACCGTGAACACTGAAGCTTTCTTT | CASSLTVNTEAFF
. | . | TRBJ2-7 | TRBV11-2 | TGTGCCAACAGCTACGAGAGGAGCTCCTACGGGCAGTACTTC | CANSYERSSYGQYF
. | TRBD1 | TRBJ2-1 | TRBV5-1 | TGCGCCTGCAGCTTTACCGGGACAGGGGGCAATGAGCAGTTCTTC | CACSFTGTGGNEQFF
. | TRBD1 | TRBJ2-2 | TRBV4-1 | TGCGCCAGTAGCCACACCTTAGGACAGGGTGGCACCGGGGAGCTGTTTTTT | CASSHTLGQGGTGELFF
. | . | TRBJ2-7 | TRBV11-2 | TGTCCCAACAGCCTATCTGTGGGAATATCTTACGAGCAGTACTTC | CPNSLSVGISYEQYF
. | . | TRBJ1-1 | TRBV12-3/TRBV12-4 | TGTGCCAGCAGTCCCCGGGGATCAAACACTGAAGCTTCCTTT | CASSPRGSNTEASF
many | . | TRBJ2-7 | TRBV6-1 | TGTGCCAGCACCACCCTAGGTGGGACCCTAGAGCAGTACTTC | CASTTLGGTLEQYF
few | . | TRBJ1-2 | TRBV7-3 | TGTGCCAGCAGCCGATCCTTAACGTCAGGCTACACCTTC | CASSRSLTSGYTF
many | . | TRBJ1-1 | TRBV11-2 | TGTGCCAGCAGCTTAGTTCCGGTTTTGAACACTGAAGCTTTCTTT | CASSLVPVLNTEAFF
many | TRBD2 | TRBJ2-3 | TRBV4-2 | TGTGCCAGCAGCCAAGGAGGGGGGGCCGGGACTAGCGGGAGGGGAGATACGCAGTATTTT | CASSQGGGAGTSGRGDTQYF
. | TRBD1 | TRBJ1-4 | TRBV6-5 | TGTGGCGGCAGTAACACAGGGGGTGGTGAAAAACTGTTTTTT | CGGSNTGGGEKLFF
. | . | TRBJ2-1 | TRBV20-1 | TGCAGTGCTAGCAGGGGAAACAATGGGCAGTTCTTC | CSASRGNNGQFF
many | . | TRBJ2-3 | TRBV7-8 | TGTGCCAGCAGCTTAGATGCAAGTGGAGCTAGCACAGATACGCAGTATTTT | CASSLDASGASTDTQYF
. | TRBD2 | TRBJ2-1 | TRBV9 | TGTGCCAGCAGCGCTGGGACTAGCGGGAGGGATTACTACAATGAGCAGTTCTTC | CASSAGTSGRDYYNEQFF
. | TRBD1 | TRBJ1-1 | TRBV29-1 | TGCAGCGTTGGAGGGCAGGGGGTGCGCACTGAAGCTTCCTTT | CSVGGQGVRTEASF
few | . | TRBJ2-5 | TRBV21-1 | TGTGCCAGCAGCGGATCGGGACAGGGGAGGGAGACCCAGTACTTC | CASSGSGQGRETQYF
. | TRBD2 | TRBJ2-7 | TRBV4-1 | TGCGCCAGCAACCAAGAAGTTACTAGCGGGATTAAAGTGCAGTACTTC | CASNQEVTSGIKVQYF
many | TRBD2 | TRBJ2-1 | TRBV4-1 | TGCGCCAGCAGCCCCACTAGCGGGAGGGGCAATGAGCAGTTCTTC | CASSPTSGRGNEQFF
many | TRBD2 | TRBJ2-7 | TRBV29-1 | TGCAGCGTTGAGTTGCAGCGGGAGGGCCCTTACGAGCAGTACTTC | CSVELQREGPYEQYF
few | . | TRBJ2-3 | TRBV7-9 | TGTGCCAGCAGCCCAGTCCCGGATACGCAGTATTTT | CASSPVPDTQYF
. | . | TRBJ1-3 | TRBV6-6 | TGTGCCAGCAGTTACGACAGTGGGACTTCTGGAGACACCATATATTTT | CASSYDSGTSGDTIYF
. | . | TRBJ1-5 | TRBV6-1 | TGTGCCAGCAGTGAATTAGGGAATCGGCCCCAGCATTTT | CASSELGNRPQHF
. | TRBD1 | TRBJ1-5 | TRBV20-1 | TGCAGTGCTATCCGATGGACAGGCGATCAGCCCCAGCATTTT | CSAIRWTGDQPQHF
. | . | TRBJ2-7 | TRBV12-3/TRBV12-4 | TGTGCCAACACCGAACCGGGACTGGCTTTTTACGAGGAGTACTTC | CANTEPGLAFYEEYF
. | TRBD2 | TRBJ2-2 | TRBV6-6 | TGTGCCAGCAGTTACCTGCGGGAGGTGAATACCGGGGAGCTGTTTTTT | CASSYLREVNTGELFF
many | . | TRBJ2-1 | TRBV7-9 | TGTGCCAGCTTCGGGAACGGAGAGCAGTTCTTC | CASFGNGEQFF
many | . | TRBJ2-3 | TRBV10-1 | TGCGCCAGCAGTGACACCGGGACCCGAGACACAGATACGCAGTATTTT | CASSDTGTRDTDTQYF
once | . | TRBJ1-6 | TRBV11-2 | TGTGCCAGCAGCTTAGGGTTCTCTGGAGGAGGTTCACCGCTCCACTTT | CASSLGFSGGGSPLHF
. | . | TRBJ1-4 | TRBV15 | TGTGCCATTTCGTTCCGGAGAGGTCATGAAAAACTGTTTTTT | CAISFRRGHEKLFF
. | TRBD2 | TRBJ2-1 | TRBV4-1 | TGCGCCAGCAGCCATGGACTAGAGCGGGGTGAGCAGTTCTTC | CASSHGLERGEQFF
many | . | TRBJ2-1 | TRBV5-4 | TGTGCCAGCAGCTTGGTCGGCAGGCTGGGTGTATACAATGAGCAGTTCTTC | CASSLVGRLGVYNEQFF
. | . | TRBJ2-1 | TRBV11-2 | TGTGCCAGCAGCTTAGGCCAGGGATCTTACAATGAGCAGTTATTC | CASSLGQGSYNEQLF
many | TRBD2 | TRBJ2-5 | TRBV6-1 | TGTGCCGGATCCCCTTCTAGCGGGAGGGCTGGGGAGACCCAGTACTTC | CAGSPSSGRAGETQYF
many | . | TRBJ2-3 | TRBV29-1 | TGCAGCGTTGAAGGTTTCGGGGATACGCAGTATTTT | CSVEGFGDTQYF
. | . | TRBJ2-2 | TRBV12-5 | TGTGCTAGTGGTCCTCCGGAGGCCATGAACATTGGGGAGCTGTTTTTT | CASGPPEAMNIGELFF
once | . | TRBJ2-1 | TRBV5-1 | TGCGCCAGCAGCTTGGCCGGTTTCCGCAATGAGCAGTTCTTC | CASSLAGFRNEQFF
many | . | TRBJ2-7 | TRBV6-1 | TGTGCCAGCAGTGGCGATCTCTTAAGCTCCTACGAGCAGTACTTC | CASSGDLLSSYEQYF
. | TRBD1 | TRBJ2-3 | TRBV11-2 | TGTGCCAGCAGCTCCCTACAGGGGTCCGATACGCTGTATTTT | CASSSLQGSDTLYF
. | . | TRBJ2-6 | TRBV6-6 | . | CASSYSVAPGANVLSF
. | TRBD2 | TRBJ2-3 | TRBV7-9 | TGTACCAGCAGCCGACTAGCGGGAGCCACAGATACGCAGTATTTT | CTSSRLAGATDTQYF
. | TRBD1 | TRBJ1-4 | TRBV6-5 | TGTACCAGCAGAACAGGGGGCGGTGATGAAAAACTGTTTTTC | CTSRTGGGDEKLFF
many | . | TRBJ1-5 | TRBV30 | TGTGCCTGGACCCCCCGGGGAGGCCAGCCCCAGCATTTT | CAWTPRGGQPQHF
. | TRBD1 | TRBJ2-7 | TRBV20-1 | TGCAGTGCTAGAGATCAGGGGGCCAACGAGCAGTACTTC | CSARDQGANEQYF
. | . | TRBJ1-5 | TRBV5-5 | TGTGCCAGCAGCCATCACTGGGATCAGCCCCGGCATTTT | CASSHHWDQPRHF
. | TRBD1 | TRBJ2-7 | TRBV6-5 | TGTACCAGCAGTTACTCCGGACAGGGTCGAGAGCAGTACTTC | CTSSYSGQGREQYF
. | TRBD2 | TRBJ2-1 | TRBV6-5 | TGTACCAGCAGGGCTAGCGGACCTTCATACAATGGGCAGTTCTTC | CTSRASGPSYNGQFF
. | . | TRBJ2-3 | TRBV13 | TGCGCCAGCAGATTGGGACAGAAGTACGGGGGTACGCAGTATTTT | CASRLGQKYGGTQYF
. | . | TRBJ2-7 | TRBV6-6 | TGTGCCAGGAGTTACTTGGGACTGCCTAACGAACAGTACTTC | CARSYLGLPNEQYF
many | TRBD2 | TRBJ2-5 | TRBV29-1 | TGCAGCGTTGCGTCAGGGACGGGAGGCCAAGAGACCCAGTACTTC | CSVASGTGGQETQYF